The 5 T cell receptor beta chains below were found in one sample sequenced in a study of shared clonotypes between healthy human individuals. The protocol was immunoSEQ multiplex PCR, while the TCRdb copy is restricted to in-frame clones and leaves out a portion. The data contain some 790,000 clones, 72% of them singletons. Specimen: memory CD4+ T cells sorted from blood. As to subset: CD45RA-negative fraction. The receptors were gathered from a woman aged 25 to 39 in good health.

This chain connects TRBV28 to TRBJ2-5; TRBD2 matches at 12 bases. The CDR3 is 16 amino acids. Germline V gene sequence: CDR1 MDHEN, CDR2 SYDVKM. Trimming at V came to 3 bases and at J to 7 bases, leaving 9 bases not matched to a gene. The CDR3 sequence is CASSFTGLAGFRTQYF. In DNA form, the CDR3 reads TGTGCCAGCAGTTTCACAGGACTAGCGGGGTTTAGGACCCAGTACTTC. Filled out from reference TRBV28 and TRBJ2-5, the complete variable domain reads DVKVTQSSRYLVKRTGEKVFLECVQDMDHENMFWYRQDPGLGLRLIYFSYDVKMKEKGDIPEGYSVSREKKERFSLILESASTNQTSMYLCASSFTGLAGFRTQYFGPGTRLLVL.

The V call is TRBV18, the J call TRBJ1-2; D may be TRBD1 (6 bases). This CDR3 contains 15 residues. V dropped 3 bases and J dropped 2 bases, with 13 bases sitting between them. Germline assignment: CDR1 KGHSH and CDR2 LQKENI. The DNA for the CDR3 is TGTGCCAGCTCACCCGCGACAGGCCCGAACTATGGCTACACCTTC. Translating gives CASSPATGPNYGYTF.

J is TRBJ2-5 and V is TRBV7-2; possibly TRBD1 or TRBD2 for D (6 bases each). V dropped 4 bases and J dropped 4 bases, with 10 bases sitting between them. Germline V gene sequence: CDR1 SGHTA, CDR2 FQGNSA. The CDR3 extends over 13 amino acids. The CDR3 nucleotides are TGTGCCAGCAGCTCGGGGGCGCGAGAGACCCAGTACTTC. It is translated as CASSSGARETQYF.

CDR3 protein: CSVVLAVTGRHYGYTF. For the CDR3, the DNA is TGCAGCGTTGTTCTGGCGGTAACAGGGCGTCACTATGGCTACACCTTC. J is TRBJ1-2 and V is TRBV29-1, with D maybe TRBD1 (6 bases). Trimming stripped 4 bases from V and 3 bases from J, with 21 bases between. CDR3 length: 16 residues. Germline CDR1 reads SQVTM; CDR2 reads ANQGSEA.

Points on this clone: A read error may explain this, as a much larger clone is one base away. The chain carries TRBV4-2 and TRBJ1-2; D unresolved. The CDR3 has 14 residues. The V gene's germline CDR1 is LGHNA and CDR2 YNFKEQ. V was cut by 1 base and J by 2 bases, with 8 bases left in between. The DNA of the CDR3 is TGTGCCAGCAGCCAAGGGAGGGAGAACTATGGCTACACCTTC. The encoded protein is CASSQGRENYGYTF.